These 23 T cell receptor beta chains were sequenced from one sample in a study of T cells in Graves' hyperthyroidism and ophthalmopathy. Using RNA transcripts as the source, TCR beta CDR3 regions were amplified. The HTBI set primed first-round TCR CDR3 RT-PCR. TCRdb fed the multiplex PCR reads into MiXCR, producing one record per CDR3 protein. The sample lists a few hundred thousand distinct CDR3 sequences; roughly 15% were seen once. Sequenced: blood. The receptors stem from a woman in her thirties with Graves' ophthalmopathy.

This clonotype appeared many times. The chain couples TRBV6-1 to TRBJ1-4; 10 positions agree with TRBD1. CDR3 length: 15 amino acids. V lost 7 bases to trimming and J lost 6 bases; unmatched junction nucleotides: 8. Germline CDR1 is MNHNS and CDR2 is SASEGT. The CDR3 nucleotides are TGTGCCAGCAATAGTTTTGGACAGGGGGATGAAAAACTGTTTTTT. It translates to CASNSFGQGDEKLFF.

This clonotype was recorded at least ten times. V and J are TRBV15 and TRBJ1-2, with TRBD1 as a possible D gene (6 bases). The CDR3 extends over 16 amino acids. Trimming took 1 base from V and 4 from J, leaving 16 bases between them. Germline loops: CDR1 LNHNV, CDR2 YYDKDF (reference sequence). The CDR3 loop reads CATSRGRSGTPYGYTF. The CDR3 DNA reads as TGTGCCACCAGCAGAGGAAGATCCGGGACACCCTATGGCTACACCTTC.

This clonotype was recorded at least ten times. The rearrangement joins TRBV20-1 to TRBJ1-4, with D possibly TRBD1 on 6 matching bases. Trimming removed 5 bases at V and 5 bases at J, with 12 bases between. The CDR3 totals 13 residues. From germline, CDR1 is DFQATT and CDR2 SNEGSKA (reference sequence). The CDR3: CSASGTPNEKLFF. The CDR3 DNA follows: TGCAGTGCTTCCGGGACACCAAATGAAAAACTGTTTTTT.

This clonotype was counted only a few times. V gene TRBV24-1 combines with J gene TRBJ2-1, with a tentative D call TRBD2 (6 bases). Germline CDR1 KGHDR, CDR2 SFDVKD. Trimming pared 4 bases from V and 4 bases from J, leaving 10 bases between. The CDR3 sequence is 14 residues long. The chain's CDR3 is CATSENGGYNEQFF. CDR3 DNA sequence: TGTGCCACCAGTGAGAACGGGGGATACAATGAGCAGTTCTTC.

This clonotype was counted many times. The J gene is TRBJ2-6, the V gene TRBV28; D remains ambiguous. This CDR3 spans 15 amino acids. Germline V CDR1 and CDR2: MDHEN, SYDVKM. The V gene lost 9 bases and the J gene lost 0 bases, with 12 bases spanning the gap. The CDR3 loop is CASHEGSSGANVLTF. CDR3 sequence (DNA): TGTGCCAGTCACGAAGGATCCTCTGGGGCCAACGTCCTGACTTTC.

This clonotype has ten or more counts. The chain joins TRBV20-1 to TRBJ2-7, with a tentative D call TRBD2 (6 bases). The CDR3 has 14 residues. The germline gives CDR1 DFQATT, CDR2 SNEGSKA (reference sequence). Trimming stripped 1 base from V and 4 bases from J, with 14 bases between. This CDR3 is CSARGGALEYEQYF. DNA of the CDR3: TGCAGTGCTAGAGGCGGGGCACTTGAATACGAGCAGTACTTC.

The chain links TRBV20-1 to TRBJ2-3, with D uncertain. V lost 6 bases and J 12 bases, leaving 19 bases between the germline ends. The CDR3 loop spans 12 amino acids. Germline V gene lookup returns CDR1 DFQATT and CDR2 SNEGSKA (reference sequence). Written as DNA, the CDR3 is TGCAGTGCAACCCCGCGTCTAGTGGAACAGTATTTT. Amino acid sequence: CSATPRLVEQYF.

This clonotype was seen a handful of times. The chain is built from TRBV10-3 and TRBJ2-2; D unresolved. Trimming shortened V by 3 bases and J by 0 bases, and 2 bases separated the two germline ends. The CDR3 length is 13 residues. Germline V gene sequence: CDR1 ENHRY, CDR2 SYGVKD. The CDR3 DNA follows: TGTGCCATCAGTGAACCGAACACCGGGGAGCTGTTTTTT. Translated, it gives CAISEPNTGELFF.

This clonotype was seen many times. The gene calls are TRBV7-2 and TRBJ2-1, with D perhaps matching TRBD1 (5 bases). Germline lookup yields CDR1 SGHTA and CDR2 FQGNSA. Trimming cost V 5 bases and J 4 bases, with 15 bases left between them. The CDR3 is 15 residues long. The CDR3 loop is CASSRKDSSYNEQFF. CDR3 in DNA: TGTGCCAGCAGCCGCAAAGACAGTTCTTACAATGAGCAGTTCTTC.

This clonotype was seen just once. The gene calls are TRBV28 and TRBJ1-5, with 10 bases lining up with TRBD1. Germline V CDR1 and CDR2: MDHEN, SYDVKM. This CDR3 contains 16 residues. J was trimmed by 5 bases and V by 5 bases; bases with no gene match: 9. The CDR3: CASSPFSTGGHQPQHF. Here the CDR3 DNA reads TGTGCCAGCAGTCCGTTTTCGACAGGGGGCCATCAGCCCCAGCATTTT.

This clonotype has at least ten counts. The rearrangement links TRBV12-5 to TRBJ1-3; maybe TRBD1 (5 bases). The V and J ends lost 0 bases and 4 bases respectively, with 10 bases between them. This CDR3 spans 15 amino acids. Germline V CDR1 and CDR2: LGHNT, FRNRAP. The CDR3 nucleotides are TGTGCTAGTGGTTTGGTACTGGGGGAAGGAAACACCATATATTTT. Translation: CASGLVLGEGNTIYF.

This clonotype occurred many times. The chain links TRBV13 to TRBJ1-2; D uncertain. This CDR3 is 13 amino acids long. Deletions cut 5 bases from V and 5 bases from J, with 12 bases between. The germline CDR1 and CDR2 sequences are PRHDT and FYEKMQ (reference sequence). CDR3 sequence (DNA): TGTGCCAGCAGCCCCGGAGGCTCTTATGGCTACACCTTC. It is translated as CASSPGGSYGYTF.

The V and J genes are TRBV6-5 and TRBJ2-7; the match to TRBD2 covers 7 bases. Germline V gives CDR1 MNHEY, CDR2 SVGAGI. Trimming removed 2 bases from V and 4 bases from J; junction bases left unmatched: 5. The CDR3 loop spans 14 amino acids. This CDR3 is CASSYGGVGYEQYF. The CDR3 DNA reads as TGTGCCAGCAGTTACGGGGGGGTGGGGTACGAGCAGTACTTC.

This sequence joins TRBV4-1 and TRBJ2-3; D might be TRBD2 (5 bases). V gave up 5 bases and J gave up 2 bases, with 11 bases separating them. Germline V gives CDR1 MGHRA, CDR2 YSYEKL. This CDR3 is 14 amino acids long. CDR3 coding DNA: TGCGCCAGCAGCTACGGACGGGACACAGATACGCAGTATTTT. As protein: CASSYGRDTDTQYF.

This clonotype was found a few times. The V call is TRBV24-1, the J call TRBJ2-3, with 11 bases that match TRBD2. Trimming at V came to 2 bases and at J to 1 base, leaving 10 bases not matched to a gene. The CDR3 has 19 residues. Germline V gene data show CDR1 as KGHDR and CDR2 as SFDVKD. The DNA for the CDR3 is TGTGCCACCAGTGATTGGGCTAGCGGGGGGCGTCGGGGCACAGATACGCAGTATTTT. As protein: CATSDWASGGRRGTDTQYF.

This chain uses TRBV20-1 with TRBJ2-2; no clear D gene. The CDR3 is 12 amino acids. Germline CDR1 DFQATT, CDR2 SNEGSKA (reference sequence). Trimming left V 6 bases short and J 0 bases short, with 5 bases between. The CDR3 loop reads CSARSNTGELFF. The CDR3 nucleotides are TGCAGTGCCAGATCGAACACCGGGGAGCTGTTTTTT.

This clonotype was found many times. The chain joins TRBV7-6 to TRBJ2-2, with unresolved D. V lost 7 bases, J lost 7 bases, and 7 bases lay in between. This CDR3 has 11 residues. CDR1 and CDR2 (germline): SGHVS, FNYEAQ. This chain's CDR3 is CASKGNGELFF. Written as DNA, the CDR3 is TGTGCCAGCAAGGGCAACGGGGAGCTGTTTTTT.

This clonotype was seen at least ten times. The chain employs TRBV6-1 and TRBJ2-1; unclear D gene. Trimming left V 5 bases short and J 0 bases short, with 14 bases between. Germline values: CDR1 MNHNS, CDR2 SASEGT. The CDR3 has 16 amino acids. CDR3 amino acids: CASSPHYGSSYNEQFF. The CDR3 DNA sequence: TGTGCCAGCAGTCCCCATTATGGGTCCTCCTACAATGAGCAGTTCTTC.

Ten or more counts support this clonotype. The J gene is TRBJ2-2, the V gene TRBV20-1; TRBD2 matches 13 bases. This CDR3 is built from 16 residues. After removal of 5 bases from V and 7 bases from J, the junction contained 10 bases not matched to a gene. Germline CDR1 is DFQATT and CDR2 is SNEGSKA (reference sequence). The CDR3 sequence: CSAAAGTSGVYGELFF. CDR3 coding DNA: TGCAGTGCTGCCGCCGGGACTAGCGGGGTTTACGGGGAGCTGTTTTTT.

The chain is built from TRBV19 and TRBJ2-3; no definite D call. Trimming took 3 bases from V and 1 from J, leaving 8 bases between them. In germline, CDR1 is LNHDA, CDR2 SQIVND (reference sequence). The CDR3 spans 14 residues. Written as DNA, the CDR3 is TGTGCCAGTAGTATTGGTCCAGGCACAGATACGCAGTATTTT. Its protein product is CASSIGPGTDTQYF. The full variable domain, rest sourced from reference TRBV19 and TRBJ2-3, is DGGITQSPKYLFRKEGQNVTLSCEQNLNHDAMYWYRQDPGQGLRLIYYSQIVNDFQKGDIAEGYSVSREKKESFPLTVTSAQKNPTAFYLCASSIGPGTDTQYFGPGTRLTVL.

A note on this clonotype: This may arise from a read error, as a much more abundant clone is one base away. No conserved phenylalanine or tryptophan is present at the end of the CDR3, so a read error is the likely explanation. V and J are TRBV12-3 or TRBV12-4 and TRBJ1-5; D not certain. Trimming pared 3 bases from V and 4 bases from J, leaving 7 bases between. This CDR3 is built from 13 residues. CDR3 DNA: TGTGCCAGCAGTTTTAGGGAAAATCAGCCCCAGCATCTT. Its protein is CASSFRENQPQHL.

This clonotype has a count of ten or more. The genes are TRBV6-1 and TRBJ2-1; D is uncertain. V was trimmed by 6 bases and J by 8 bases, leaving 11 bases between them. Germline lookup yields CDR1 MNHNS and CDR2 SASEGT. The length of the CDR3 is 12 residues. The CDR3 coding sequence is TGTGCCAGCAGGACGCCCGGTGATGAGCAGTTCTTC. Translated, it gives CASRTPGDEQFF.

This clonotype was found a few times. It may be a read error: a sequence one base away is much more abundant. Written as DNA, the CDR3 is TGCGCCAGCAGCTTGGAACGGGGGGCGGAGAATGAAAAACTGTTTTTT. Protein sequence: CASSLERGAENEKLFF. The chain is built from TRBV5-1 and TRBJ1-4; D is possibly TRBD1 (6 bases). The CDR3 sequence is 16 residues long. Germline V gene sequence: CDR1 SGHRS, CDR2 YFSETQ. V was trimmed by 0 bases and J by 5 bases, leaving 14 bases between them. Full variable domain (missing parts from reference TRBV5-1 and TRBJ1-4): KAGVTQTPRYLIKTRGQQVTLSCSPISGHRSVSWYQQTPGQGLQFLFEYFSETQRNKGNFPGRFSGRQFSNSRSEMNVSTLELGDSALYLCASSLERGAENEKLFFGSGTQLSVL.